This T cell receptor beta chain was recovered during a study of blood T cell repertoires in COVID-19. In the study overall: Sites in the United States, Italy and Spain provided acute and convalescent COVID-19 samples. T cells, B-cell-depleted T cells, or PBMCs supplied cDNA or gDNA.

As handled by the study authors: Amplification from reference gene primers served as the basis for estimated nucleated cell counts. Profiling relied on immunoSEQ multiplex PCR, and the TCRdb table lists in-frame clones only, not all of them. V, J and clone size were drawn from that table, and D and trimming were deduced from the DNA. This sample carries over 150,000 clones, 65% to 85% of them seen once, and the ten largest clones take less than 3%. This TCR was sampled from a woman aged 60-70 years with acute or convalescent COVID-19. The source material was peripheral blood.

CDR3 amino acids: CASRSGTGTNEKLFF. In DNA form, the CDR3 reads TGTGCCAGCAGATCCGGGACAGGGACTAATGAAAAACTGTTTTTT. The chain is built from TRBV5-4 and TRBJ1-4, with 9 nucleotides matching TRBD1. The CDR3 spans 15 residues. Unmatched junction bases numbered 4, after V lost 5 bases and J lost 2 bases. Germline V gene sequence: CDR1 SGHNT, CDR2 YYREEE (reference sequence). Combining the CDR3 with reference TRBV5-4 and TRBJ1-4 gives the whole variable domain ETGVTQSPTHLIKTRGQQVTLRCSSQSGHNTVSWYQQALGQGPQFIFQYYREEENGRGNFPPRFSGLQFPNYSSELNVNALELDDSALYLCASRSGTGTNEKLFFGSGTQLSVL.